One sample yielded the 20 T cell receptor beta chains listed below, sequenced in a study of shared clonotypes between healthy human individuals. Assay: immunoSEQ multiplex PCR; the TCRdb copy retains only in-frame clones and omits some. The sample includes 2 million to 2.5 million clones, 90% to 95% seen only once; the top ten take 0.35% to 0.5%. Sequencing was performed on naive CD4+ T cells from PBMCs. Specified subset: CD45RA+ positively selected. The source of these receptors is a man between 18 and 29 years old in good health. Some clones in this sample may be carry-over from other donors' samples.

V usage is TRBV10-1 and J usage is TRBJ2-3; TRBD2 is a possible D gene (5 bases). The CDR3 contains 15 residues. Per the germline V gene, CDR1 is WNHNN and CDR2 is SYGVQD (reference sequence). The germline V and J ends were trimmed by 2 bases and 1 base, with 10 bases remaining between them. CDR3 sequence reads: CASSEEVGGTDTQYF. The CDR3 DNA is TGCGCCAGCAGTGAGGAGGTCGGGGGCACAGATACGCAGTATTTT.

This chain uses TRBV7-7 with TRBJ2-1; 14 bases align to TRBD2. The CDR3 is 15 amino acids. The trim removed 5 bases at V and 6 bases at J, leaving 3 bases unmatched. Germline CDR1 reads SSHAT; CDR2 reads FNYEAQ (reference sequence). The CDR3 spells CASSPGTSGSNEQFF. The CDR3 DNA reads TGTGCCAGCAGCCCTGGGACTAGCGGGAGCAATGAGCAGTTCTTC.

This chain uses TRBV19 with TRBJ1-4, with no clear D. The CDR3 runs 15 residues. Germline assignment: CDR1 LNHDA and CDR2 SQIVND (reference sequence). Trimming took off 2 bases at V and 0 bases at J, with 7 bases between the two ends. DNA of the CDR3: TGTGCCAGTAGTATACGCGGATCAACTAATGAAAAACTGTTTTTT. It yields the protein CASSIRGSTNEKLFF.

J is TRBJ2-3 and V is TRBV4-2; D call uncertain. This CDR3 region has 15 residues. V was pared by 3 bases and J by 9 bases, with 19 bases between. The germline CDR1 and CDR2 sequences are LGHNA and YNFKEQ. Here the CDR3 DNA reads TGTGCCAGCAGCCAGAACCCCCGCGACGGAAAGACGCAGTATTTT. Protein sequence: CASSQNPRDGKTQYF.

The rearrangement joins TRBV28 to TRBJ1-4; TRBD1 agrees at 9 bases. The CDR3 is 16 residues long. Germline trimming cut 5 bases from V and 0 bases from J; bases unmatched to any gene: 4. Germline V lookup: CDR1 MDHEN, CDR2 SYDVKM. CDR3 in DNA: TGTGCCAGCAGTCTACAGGGGGCGGCAACTAATGAAAAACTGTTTTTT. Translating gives CASSLQGAATNEKLFF.

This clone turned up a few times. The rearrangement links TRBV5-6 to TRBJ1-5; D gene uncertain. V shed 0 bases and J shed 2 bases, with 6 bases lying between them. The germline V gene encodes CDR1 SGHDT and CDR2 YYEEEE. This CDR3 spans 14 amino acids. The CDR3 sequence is CASSLGMGNQPQHF. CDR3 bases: TGTGCCAGCAGCTTGGGTATGGGCAATCAGCCCCAGCATTTT.

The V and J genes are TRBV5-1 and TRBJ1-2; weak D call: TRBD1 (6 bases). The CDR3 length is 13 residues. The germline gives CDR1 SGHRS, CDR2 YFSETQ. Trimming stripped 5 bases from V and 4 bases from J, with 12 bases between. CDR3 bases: TGCGCCAGCAGGCAAGAGACAGGCTATGGCTACACCTTC. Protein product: CASRQETGYGYTF.

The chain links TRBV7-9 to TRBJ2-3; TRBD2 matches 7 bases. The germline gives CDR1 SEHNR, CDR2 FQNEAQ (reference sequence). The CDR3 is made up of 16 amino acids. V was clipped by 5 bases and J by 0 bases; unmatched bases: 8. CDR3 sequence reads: CASSPSLAESTDTQYF. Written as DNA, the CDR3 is TGTGCCAGCAGCCCGTCGCTAGCGGAGAGCACAGATACGCAGTATTTT. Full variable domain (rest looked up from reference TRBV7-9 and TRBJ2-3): DTGVSQNPRHKITKRGQNVTFRCDPISEHNRLYWYRQTLGQGPEFLTYFQNEAQLEKSRLLSDRFSAERPKGSFSTLEIQRTEQGDSAMYLCASSPSLAESTDTQYFGPGTRLTVL.

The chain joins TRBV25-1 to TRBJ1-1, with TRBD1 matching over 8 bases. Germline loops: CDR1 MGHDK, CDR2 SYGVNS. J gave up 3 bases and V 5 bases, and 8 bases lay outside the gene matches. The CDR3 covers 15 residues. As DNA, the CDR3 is TGTGCCAGCAGTCCTCAGGGGGCTCAGTACACTGAAGCTTTCTTT. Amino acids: CASSPQGAQYTEAFF.

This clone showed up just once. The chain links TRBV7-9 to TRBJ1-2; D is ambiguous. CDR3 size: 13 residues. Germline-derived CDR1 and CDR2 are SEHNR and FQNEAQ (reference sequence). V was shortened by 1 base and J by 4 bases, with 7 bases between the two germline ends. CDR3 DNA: TGTGCCAGCAGCTTAGGTACCCTCTATGGCTACACCTTC. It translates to CASSLGTLYGYTF.

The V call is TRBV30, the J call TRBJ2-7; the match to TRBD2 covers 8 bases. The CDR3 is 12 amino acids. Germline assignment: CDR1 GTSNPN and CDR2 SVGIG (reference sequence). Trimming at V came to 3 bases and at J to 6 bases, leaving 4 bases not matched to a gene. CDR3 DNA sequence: TGTGCCTGGAGCCTGACTAGCGTCGAGCAGTACTTC. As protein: CAWSLTSVEQYF.

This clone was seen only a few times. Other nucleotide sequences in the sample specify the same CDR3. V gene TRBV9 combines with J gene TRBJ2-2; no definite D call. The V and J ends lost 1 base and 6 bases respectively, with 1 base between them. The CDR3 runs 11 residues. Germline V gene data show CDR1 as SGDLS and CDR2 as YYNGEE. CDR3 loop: CASSVPGELFF. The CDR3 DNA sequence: TGTGCCAGCAGCGTACCCGGGGAGCTGTTTTTT.

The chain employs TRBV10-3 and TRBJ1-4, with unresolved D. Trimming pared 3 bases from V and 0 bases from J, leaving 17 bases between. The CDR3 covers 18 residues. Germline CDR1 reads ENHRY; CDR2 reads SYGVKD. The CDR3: CAISDPLMKSPTNEKLFF. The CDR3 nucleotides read TGTGCCATCAGTGACCCCCTCATGAAGAGCCCAACTAATGAAAAACTGTTTTTT.

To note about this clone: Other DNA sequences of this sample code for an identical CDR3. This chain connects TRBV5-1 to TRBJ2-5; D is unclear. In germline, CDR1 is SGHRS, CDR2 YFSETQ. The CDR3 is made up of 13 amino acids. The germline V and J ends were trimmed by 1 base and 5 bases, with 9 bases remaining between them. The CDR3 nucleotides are TGCGCCAGCAGCTTGCAAGGGTCGGAGACCCAGTACTTC. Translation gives CASSLQGSETQYF. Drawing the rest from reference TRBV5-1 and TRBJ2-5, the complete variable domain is KAGVTQTPRYLIKTRGQQVTLSCSPISGHRSVSWYQQTPGQGLQFLFEYFSETQRNKGNFPGRFSGRQFSNSRSEMNVSTLELGDSALYLCASSLQGSETQYFGPGTRLLVL.

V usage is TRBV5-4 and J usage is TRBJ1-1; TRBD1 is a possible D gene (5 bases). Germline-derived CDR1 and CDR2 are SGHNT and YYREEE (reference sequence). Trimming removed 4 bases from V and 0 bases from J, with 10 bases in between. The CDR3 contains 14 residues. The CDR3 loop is CASSPGLLNTEAFF. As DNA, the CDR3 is TGTGCCAGCAGCCCGGGACTTCTGAACACTGAAGCTTTCTTT.

CDR3 loop: CSVVVKGGGINEQYF. CDR3 in DNA: TGCAGCGTTGTGGTAAAAGGGGGGGGCATCAACGAGCAGTACTTC. The rearrangement uses TRBV29-1 and TRBJ2-7; D possibly corresponds to TRBD2 (7 bases). Germline V lookup: CDR1 SQVTM, CDR2 ANQGSEA. The CDR3 consists of 15 residues. With 4 bases removed from V and 5 bases from J, the gap between germline ends came to 21 bases.

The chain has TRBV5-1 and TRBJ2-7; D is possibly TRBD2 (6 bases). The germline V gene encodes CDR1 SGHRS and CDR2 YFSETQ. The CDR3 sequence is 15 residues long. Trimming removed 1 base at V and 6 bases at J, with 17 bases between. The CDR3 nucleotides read TGCGCCAGCAGCTTGCAGGGTACACGGGGGTCCGAGCAGTACTTC. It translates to CASSLQGTRGSEQYF.

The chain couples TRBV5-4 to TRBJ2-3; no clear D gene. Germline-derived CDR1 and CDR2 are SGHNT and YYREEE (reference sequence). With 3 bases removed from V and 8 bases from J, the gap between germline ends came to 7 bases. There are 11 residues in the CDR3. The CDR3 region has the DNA TGTGCCAGCAGCTCCCCGGGTACGCAGTATTTT. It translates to CASSSPGTQYF.

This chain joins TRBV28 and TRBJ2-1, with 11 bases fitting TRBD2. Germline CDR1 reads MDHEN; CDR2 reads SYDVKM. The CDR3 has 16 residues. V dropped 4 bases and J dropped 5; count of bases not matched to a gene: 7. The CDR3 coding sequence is TGTGCCAGCAGTTCCCCCCAGACTAGCGGGGACAATGAGCAGTTCTTC. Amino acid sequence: CASSSPQTSGDNEQFF.

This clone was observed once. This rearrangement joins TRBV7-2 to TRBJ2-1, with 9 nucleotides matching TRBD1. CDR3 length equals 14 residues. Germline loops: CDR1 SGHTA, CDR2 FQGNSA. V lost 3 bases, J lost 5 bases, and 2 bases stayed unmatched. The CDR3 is CASSLDRGNNEQFF. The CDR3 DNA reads TGTGCCAGCAGCTTGGACAGGGGAAACAATGAGCAGTTCTTC.